This TCR beta chain derives from a study of CD8+CD57+ T cells in acquired aplastic anemia. The length of the CDR3 is 11 residues. The V and J ends lost 0 bases and 8 bases respectively, with 1 base between them. Per the germline V gene, CDR1 is KGHDR and CDR2 is SFDVKD. The template for TCR beta VDJ and CDR3 sequence profiling was genomic DNA. TCRdb itself ran the reads through MiXCR, one entry per CDR3 protein. This sample has about 170,000 distinct CDR3 sequences, with 40% to 55% found just once. Patients picked for sequencing had shown CD8+CD57+ cell expansion detected by flow cytometry. Therapy had not been given to patients before blood sampling.

This TCR derives from a human donor with aplastic anemia. The rearrangement joins TRBV24-1 to TRBJ2-1, with unresolved D. Sequenced sample: sorted CD4+, CD8+, or CD8+CD57+ T cells (not recorded which) from PBMCs. CDR3 sequence reads: CATSDLDEQFF. In DNA, the CDR3 is TGTGCCACCAGTGATTTGGATGAGCAGTTCTTC.